This record concerns one T cell receptor (beta chain) sequence. Its matching antigen is unknown. This record belongs to a study of graft-versus-host responses after intestinal transplantation. Study-wide context: Recipients across the board were started on anti-thymocyte globulin induction, then kept on tacrolimus and steroids for two to three years.

Broader study findings: Recipient marrow showed GvH clones, some seen first in ileum or blood. Early declines in HvG clones that occurred post-transplant were associated with peak circulating GvH clone levels.

TCRdb keeps only in-frame clones here, not all; method: immunoSEQ multiplex PCR. The sample has 11,000 to 15,000 clones; about 93% are singletons. Sequences were derived from PBMCs, sampled 9 days after transplant. The TCR comes from a human patient who received an intestinal transplant, so some T cells may come from the graft donor.

CDR3: CARLTRGSDTQYF. The CDR3 DNA sequence: TGTGCCAGACTTACGAGGGGATCAGATACGCAGTATTTT. The rearrangement joins TRBV6-8 to TRBJ2-3; D may be TRBD1 or TRBD2 (5 bases each). Per germline, CDR1 MNHGY and CDR2 SAAAGT. The CDR3 loop spans 13 amino acids. V was trimmed by 9 bases and J by 4 bases, leaving 14 bases between them.